This TCR beta chain was recorded in a study of CD8+ T cells in alopecia areata. RNA was isolated and reverse transcribed to cDNA, the sequencing template. The repertoire was sequenced with immunoSEQ multiplex PCR; TCRdb's copy has only in-frame clones and lacks some. The table shows 150,000 or so clones, with roughly 50% occurring only once. CDR1 is SGDLS, CDR2 YYNGEE, per germline. This CDR3 has 12 amino acids. Trimming shortened V by 0 bases and J by 10 bases, and 8 bases separated the two germline ends. A remark on this clone: Its target is not known.

General observations from the study: Lesional tissue from the scalp (especially in alopecia totalis/universalis) showed higher clonality than normal scalp. Sequences from scalp samples also cover resident alphabeta T cells of normal skin.

The sample taken for sequencing was CD4+ T cells sorted from blood. The genes are TRBV9 and TRBJ2-1, with D unresolved. This clonotype was obtained from a human donor with alopecia areata. DNA for the CDR3: TGTGCCAGCAGCGTAGTAGGTGCGGAGCAGTTCTTC. This sequence encodes CASSVVGAEQFF.